The next 23 T cell receptor beta chains were all read from a single sample in a study of technical replicates of blood from several donors. TCRdb's copy holds only in-frame clones and misses some; the assay was immunoSEQ multiplex PCR. The data contain fewer than 90,000 clones, about 90% of them singletons. Sequenced material: T cells isolated from PBMCs. The origin of the receptors is a human donor in good health.

The V and J genes are TRBV9 and TRBJ2-1; TRBD1 aligns across 9 bases. The CDR3 has 15 amino acids. J gave up 4 bases and V 2 bases, and 4 bases lay outside the gene matches. Germline V gene sequence: CDR1 SGDLS, CDR2 YYNGEE. CDR3 amino acids: CASSVLQGAYNEQFF. CDR3 nucleotides: TGTGCCAGCAGCGTCCTACAGGGGGCGTACAATGAGCAGTTCTTC.

The CDR3 DNA reads as TGTGCCAGCAGTAGAGGACAGGCTTGGAATGAGCAGTTCTTC. This encodes CASSRGQAWNEQFF. V is TRBV2 and J is TRBJ2-1, with 7 bases lining up with TRBD1. After removal of 5 bases from V and 7 bases from J, the junction contained 8 bases not matched to a gene. Germline-derived CDR1 and CDR2 are SNHLY and FYNNEI. CDR3 length: 14 amino acids.

V gene TRBV4-1 combines with J gene TRBJ1-2; D may be TRBD1 (6 bases). Germline CDR1 and CDR2: MGHRA and YSYEKL. CDR3 length equals 14 residues. V gave up 1 base and J gave up 8 bases, with 14 bases separating them. CDR3 DNA sequence: TGCGCCAGCAGCCAAGTTACAGGGATTCAAGGCTACACCTTC. Amino acid sequence: CASSQVTGIQGYTF.

The chain couples TRBV7-9 to TRBJ1-1, with D maybe TRBD1 (6 bases). The CDR3 is 13 amino acids. CDR1 is SEHNR, CDR2 FQNEAQ, per germline (reference sequence). Trimming stripped 8 bases from V and 7 bases from J, with 17 bases between. The CDR3 nucleotides are TGTGCCAGCGGCCCTACAGGGATGAGTGAAGCTTTCTTT. This codes for CASGPTGMSEAFF.

The rearrangement joins TRBV6-1 to TRBJ1-1, with TRBD1 matching over 7 bases. The germline CDR1 and CDR2 sequences are MNHNS and SASEGT. The CDR3 runs to 13 residues. V trimming: 4 bases; J trimming: 7 bases; junction bases outside the gene matches: 6. CDR3 protein: CASSGTGVIEAFF. The CDR3 DNA is TGTGCCAGCAGTGGCACAGGGGTAATTGAAGCTTTCTTT.

Concerning this clone: One junction end does not reproduce the germline sequence, and a read error may be involved. CDR3 bases: TGTGCCACCAGCGTCTCCGAGTTGGAGGGGCCCAGATTC. Amino acids: CATSVSELEGPRF. This sequence joins TRBV15 and TRBJ2-7, with D possibly TRBD2 on 6 matching bases. This CDR3 region has 13 residues. Per germline, CDR1 LNHNV and CDR2 YYDKDF (reference sequence). Full variable domain (outside the CDR3, taken from reference TRBV15 and TRBJ2-7): DAMVIQNPRYQVTQFGKPVTLSCSQTLNHNVMYWYQQKSSQAPKLLFHYYDKDFNNEADTPDNFQSRRPNTSFCFLDIRSPGLGDTAMYLCATSVSELEGPRFGPGTRLTVT.

The rearrangement uses TRBV19 and TRBJ2-1; the match to TRBD2 covers 14 bases. Germline loops: CDR1 LNHDA, CDR2 SQIVND (reference sequence). V was pared by 6 bases and J by 2 bases, with 6 bases of the junction left unmatched. This CDR3 spans 17 amino acids. The CDR3 nucleotides read TGTGCCAGTAGCCTAGGGACTAGCGGGAGCCCCTACAATGAGCAGTTCTTC. Protein product: CASSLGTSGSPYNEQFF.

The V and J genes are TRBV6-1 and TRBJ2-7, with 8 positions matching TRBD1. V was clipped by 5 bases and J by 4 bases; unmatched bases: 10. CDR1 is MNHNS and CDR2 is SASEGT in the germline V gene. The CDR3 loop spans 15 amino acids. CDR3 residues: CASSPTGTGGYEQYF. As DNA, the CDR3 is TGTGCCAGCAGTCCCACCGGGACAGGAGGATACGAGCAGTACTTC.

V usage is TRBV4-2 and J usage is TRBJ2-1, with D possibly TRBD1 on 6 matching bases. The CDR3 sequence is 16 residues long. The V gene's germline CDR1 is LGHNA and CDR2 YNFKEQ. The ends were cut back, 0 bases at V and 4 bases at J, with 13 bases in the middle. The CDR3 DNA reads TGTGCCAGCAGCCAAGATCGTTGGACAGCATACAATGAGCAGTTCTTC. Protein sequence: CASSQDRWTAYNEQFF.

The V and J genes are TRBV11-2 and TRBJ2-7, with TRBD1 matching 8 bases. The CDR3 has 16 amino acids. V shed 6 bases, J shed 3 bases, and the junction held 13 bases outside the gene matches. CDR1 and CDR2 from the germline V gene are SGHAT and FQNNGV. CDR3 nucleotide sequence: TGTGCCAGCAGAGACAGGGGAACTAACTACGACTACGAGCAGTACTTC. It codes for CASRDRGTNYDYEQYF.

In its sample, this clone was seen once. The V call is TRBV20-1, the J call TRBJ2-7; no reliable D call. This CDR3 is built from 10 residues. Germline assignment: CDR1 DFQATT and CDR2 SNEGSKA (reference sequence). The germline V and J ends were trimmed by 5 bases and 4 bases, with 6 bases remaining between them. The DNA of the CDR3 is TGCAGTGCTCATTTTTACGAGCAGTACTTC. Translation gives CSAHFYEQYF.

This clone was counted once. This chain joins TRBV7-6 and TRBJ2-7; 9 nucleotides agree with TRBD2. Trimming removed 5 bases from V and 5 bases from J; junction bases left unmatched: 7. Germline CDR1 SGHVS, CDR2 FNYEAQ. The length of the CDR3 is 14 residues. CDR3 region: CASSPWGLADEQYF. The CDR3 DNA follows: TGTGCCAGCAGCCCCTGGGGACTAGCCGACGAGCAGTACTTC.

The V gene is TRBV29-1, the J gene TRBJ1-1; D possibly corresponds to TRBD1 (5 bases). This CDR3 contains 13 residues. The germline CDR1 and CDR2 sequences are SQVTM and ANQGSEA. V was trimmed by 5 bases and J by 8 bases, leaving 18 bases between them. The CDR3 nucleotides are TGCAGCGTTACAACCGGGTCGACAGTAGAAGCTTTCTTT. Protein product: CSVTTGSTVEAFF.

The chain recombines TRBV4-1 with TRBJ1-3; D call uncertain. The CDR3 sequence is 15 residues long. CDR1 is MGHRA, CDR2 YSYEKL, per germline. V lost 1 base and J 0 bases, leaving 7 bases between the germline ends. Written as DNA, the CDR3 is TGCGCCAGCAGCCAAGGTGGGCTCTCTGGAAACACCATATATTTT. It yields the protein CASSQGGLSGNTIYF.

The chain combines TRBV19 with TRBJ2-3, with 8 bases matching TRBD2. In germline, CDR1 is LNHDA, CDR2 SQIVND (reference sequence). There are 13 residues in the CDR3. The V gene end was trimmed by 3 bases and the J gene end by 10 bases; junction bases not matched to a gene: 6. This CDR3 reads CASSIPSGSAQYF. CDR3 nucleotides: TGTGCCAGTAGTATCCCCAGCGGGAGCGCGCAGTATTTT.

The chain uses TRBV30 and TRBJ2-3, with 8 bases identical to TRBD2. J gave up 6 bases and V 3 bases, and 14 bases lay outside the gene matches. Germline V gives CDR1 GTSNPN, CDR2 SVGIG (reference sequence). The CDR3 is made up of 16 amino acids. CDR3 in amino acids: CAWRKGRSGISDTQYF. In DNA form, the CDR3 reads TGTGCCTGGAGAAAGGGACGTAGCGGGATATCCGATACGCAGTATTTT.

This clone has more than one count but fewer than ten. The rearrangement uses TRBV28 and TRBJ1-1; the match to TRBD1 covers 8 bases. The junction had 9 bases not matched to a gene; V was cut back by 2 bases and J by 4 bases. This CDR3 region has 16 residues. Germline V lookup: CDR1 MDHEN, CDR2 SYDVKM. CDR3 loop: CASSLDRGGVGTEAFF. For the CDR3, the DNA is TGTGCCAGCAGTTTAGACAGGGGAGGGGTAGGCACTGAAGCTTTCTTT.

J is TRBJ1-2 and V is TRBV2; 8 bases agree with TRBD1. CDR3 length equals 14 residues. Germline V gene data show CDR1 as SNHLY and CDR2 as FYNNEI. V was clipped by 1 base and J by 6 bases; unmatched bases: 4. CDR3 amino acids: CASSEVQGADGYTF. In DNA form, the CDR3 reads TGTGCCAGCAGTGAAGTCCAGGGGGCTGATGGCTACACCTTC.

The rearrangement uses TRBV9 and TRBJ2-3; D may be TRBD1 (6 bases). Germline loops: CDR1 SGDLS, CDR2 YYNGEE. V lost 4 bases to trimming and J lost 5 bases, with 20 bases between them. The CDR3 is 16 amino acids. CDR3: CASSTWDILSGDTQYF. CDR3 nucleotides: TGTGCCAGCAGCACTTGGGACATTCTGAGTGGAGATACGCAGTATTTT. The full variable domain, in which reference TRBV9 and TRBJ2-3 provide the parts outside the CDR3, is DSGVTQTPKHLITATGQRVTLRCSPRSGDLSVYWYQQSLDQGLQFLIQYYNGEERAKGNILERFSAQQFPDLHSELNLSSLELGDSALYFCASSTWDILSGDTQYFGPGTRLTVL.

This clone was seen only a few times. The rearrangement uses TRBV6-1 and TRBJ1-2, with TRBD1 as a possible D gene (5 bases). The germline V and J ends were trimmed by 6 bases and 5 bases, with 22 bases remaining between them. The length of the CDR3 is 16 residues. Germline V gene lookup returns CDR1 MNHNS and CDR2 SASEGT. This CDR3 is CASREPKKTENYGYTF. The DNA for the CDR3 is TGTGCCAGCAGGGAACCAAAAAAGACAGAGAATTATGGCTACACCTTC.

J is TRBJ2-3 and V is TRBV27; tentatively, D is TRBD2 (5 bases). Germline V CDR1 and CDR2: MNHEY, SMNVEV (reference sequence). Trimming removed 6 bases at V and 5 bases at J, with 12 bases between. The CDR3 is 13 amino acids. The DNA of the CDR3 is TGTGCCAGCAGGAAGGACGAGGGAGATACGCAGTATTTT. Its translation is CASRKDEGDTQYF.

The chain combines TRBV10-3 with TRBJ2-2; possible D gene TRBD1, 5 bases. The CDR3 loop spans 14 amino acids. The V gene's germline CDR1 is ENHRY and CDR2 SYGVKD. The CDR3 DNA sequence: TGTGCTATTGGGGCAGGGACGAACACCGGGGAGCTGTTTTTT. This gives the protein CAIGAGTNTGELFF.

This chain connects TRBV2 to TRBJ2-5; the D gene is possibly TRBD2 (6 bases). Germline CDR1 reads SNHLY; CDR2 reads FYNNEI. The CDR3 totals 14 residues. V shed 4 bases and J shed 5 bases, with 14 bases lying between them. CDR3 nucleotide sequence: TGTGCCAGCAGTGGCCTGGGCGGGACTGAGACCCAGTACTTC. Encoded protein: CASSGLGGTETQYF. Full variable domain (remainder filled in from reference TRBV2 and TRBJ2-5): EPEVTQTPSHQVTQMGQEVILRCVPISNHLYFYWYRQILGQKVEFLVSFYNNEISEKSEIFDDQFSVERPDGSNFTLKIRSTKLEDSAMYFCASSGLGGTETQYFGPGTRLLVL.